The rows below give T cell receptor beta chains drawn from one sample of a study of T cells in Graves' hyperthyroidism and ophthalmopathy. TCRdb re-analysed the multiplex PCR reads in MiXCR, keeping a single row per CDR3 protein. The sample holds some 600,000 distinct CDR3 sequences, approximately 15% seen once. The sequenced material came from blood. All receptors come from a woman in her 30s with Graves' hyperthyroidism that later progressed to Graves' ophthalmopathy. Both conserved end residues are part of each CDR3. Each record gives: J gene, V gene, clone size, D gene, CDR3 DNA, CDR3 protein. A D gene is named only where the DNA matches it firmly. Where a row states a size, it is once, few, many or the class of an expanded clone; other rows omit it.

TRBJ1-2 | TRBV28 | few | NA | TGTGCCAGCAGTTTGATTAACTATGGCTACACCTTC | CASSLINYGYTF
TRBJ1-1 | TRBV18 | many | NA | TGTGCGGCGATCACCACGGACGGTGAAGCTTTCTTT | CAAITTDGEAFF
TRBJ2-1 | TRBV27 | many | TRBD2 | TGTGCCAGCAGTTTATCTAGCGGGAGTGGGGAGCAGTTCTTC | CASSLSSGSGEQFF
TRBJ2-2 | TRBV19 | many | NA | TGTGCCAGTAGTGTCAGTAGGGTGAACACCGGGGAGCTGTTTTTT | CASSVSRVNTGELFF
TRBJ1-3 | TRBV12-3/TRBV12-4 | NA | NA | TGTGCCGGCGGACGTAACTCTGGAAACACCATATATTTT | CAGGRNSGNTIYF
TRBJ1-1 | TRBV28 | many | NA | TGTGCCAGCAGCTCATTCAAGAACACTGAAGCTTTCTTT | CASSSFKNTEAFF
TRBJ2-6 | TRBV12-3/TRBV12-4 | NA | TRBD1 | TGTGCCAGCAGTTCCCTGGGACAGGGGGCTGGGGCCAACGTCCTGACTTTC | CASSSLGQGAGANVLTF
TRBJ1-2 | TRBV6-1 | many | NA | TGTGCCAGCAGTGAAGACACGACAACTAACTATGGCTACACCTTC | CASSEDTTTNYGYTF
TRBJ2-4 | TRBV30 | NA | NA | TGTGCCTGGAGTTCACAGAAAAACATTCAGTACTTC | CAWSSQKNIQYF
TRBJ2-1 | TRBV7-2 | NA | TRBD2 | TGTGCCAGCATTCAACTAGCGGGACGCGTCAATGAGCAGTTCTTC | CASIQLAGRVNEQFF
TRBJ2-7 | TRBV7-9 | few | TRBD1 | TGTGCCAGCAGCCCCCGGACAGGGGAATCCTACGAGCAGTACTTC | CASSPRTGESYEQYF
TRBJ2-3 | TRBV15 | NA | TRBD1 | TGTGCCACCAGCAGACTGACAGGGCTAGTCACAGATACGCAGTATTTT | CATSRLTGLVTDTQYF
TRBJ2-3 | TRBV27 | NA | NA | TGTGCCAGCAGTGTGGGCACTTCTAGCACAGATACGCAGTATTTT | CASSVGTSSTDTQYF
TRBJ1-1 | TRBV25-1 | many | NA | TGTGCCAGCAGTGGGGTTGGACGGGAGAGAGTGATGGAAGCTTTCTTT | CASSGVGRERVMEAFF
TRBJ1-1 | TRBV19 | many | TRBD1 | TGTGCCAGTAGTATTGGGACAGCGAACACTGAAGCTTTCTTT | CASSIGTANTEAFF
TRBJ2-1 | TRBV15 | many | TRBD2 | TGTGCCACCAGCAGGGGTTGGGCGGGAGTTTCCTACAATGAGCAGTTCTTC | CATSRGWAGVSYNEQFF
TRBJ2-7 | TRBV12-3/TRBV12-4 | many | TRBD2 | TGTGCCAGCAGCCATAGCGGGCAAACCTACGAGCAGTACTTC | CASSHSGQTYEQYF
TRBJ1-3 | TRBV20-1 | many | NA | TGCAGTGCCAGGCCGGGACACCCAAACTCTGGAAACACCATATATTTT | CSARPGHPNSGNTIYF
TRBJ1-5 | TRBV3-1 | NA | NA | TGTGCCAGCAGCCCCCTCGGGCAGGGGAAAGGTCAGCCCCAGCATTTT | CASSPLGQGKGQPQHF
TRBJ1-4 | TRBV20-1 | many | NA | TGCAGTGCTTCGGACGGCGAAAAACTGTTTTTT | CSASDGEKLFF
TRBJ1-6 | TRBV28 | NA | NA | TGTGCCAGCGGGAGCCCCAGGGGTAATTCACCCCTCCACTTT | CASGSPRGNSPLHF
TRBJ2-3 | TRBV30 | once | NA | TGTGCCTGGAGTGTACGCCAGGGAACAGATACGCAGTATTTT | CAWSVRQGTDTQYF
TRBJ2-1 | TRBV4-1 | few | NA | TGCGCCAGCCGTCCCAGAGGGCAATTTCCTGATGAGCAGTTCTTC | CASRPRGQFPDEQFF
TRBJ2-3 | TRBV3-1 | many | NA | TGTGCCAGCAGCCAAGGAGCCCCAGATACGCAGTATTTT | CASSQGAPDTQYF
TRBJ1-1 | TRBV6-4 | NA | TRBD1 | TGTGCCAGCAGTCCCCACTGGGGGACAGGGAGCATGAACACTGAAGCTTTCTTT | CASSPHWGTGSMNTEAFF
TRBJ2-5 | TRBV27 | many | NA | TGTGCCAGCAGCCCAACGGACACCGGGGGACAGTACTTC | CASSPTDTGGQYF
TRBJ1-6 | TRBV15 | NA | TRBD1 | TGTGCCACCAGCAGAGGGACAGGGGCTTCACCCCTCCACTTT | CATSRGTGASPLHF
TRBJ2-1 | TRBV9 | many | TRBD2 | TGTGCCAGCAGCGTAGACATCGCAACCGGGACTAGCAATGAGCAGTTCTTC | CASSVDIATGTSNEQFF
TRBJ1-2 | TRBV12-3/TRBV12-4 | few | NA | TGTGCCAGCAGTTTTGGCGGGGTCGGCTACGCCTTC | CASSFGGVGYAF
TRBJ1-1 | TRBV12-5 | many | NA | TGTGCTAGTGGTTCCGGATCCATGCACACTGAAGCTTTCTTT | CASGSGSMHTEAFF
TRBJ2-5 | TRBV20-1 | NA | TRBD1 | TGCAGTGCTCCAAGAGGGGGCCCAGGGGAGACCCAGTACTTC | CSAPRGGPGETQYF
TRBJ1-2 | TRBV28 | NA | TRBD1 | TGTGCCAGCAGGGGGACAGGGGGCGGCGGCTACACCTTC | CASRGTGGGGYTF
TRBJ1-5 | TRBV10-2 | few | NA | TGCGCCAGCAGTGGACCAGTCGGTCAGCCCCAGCATTTT | CASSGPVGQPQHF
TRBJ1-5 | TRBV7-8 | few | NA | TGTGCCAGCAGCACCTTGGGGGGCGACGGTCAGCCCCAGCATTTT | CASSTLGGDGQPQHF
TRBJ2-7 | TRBV7-9 | NA | NA | TGTGCCAGCTGGGGGGCCTACGAGCAGTACTTC | CASWGAYEQYF
TRBJ2-7 | TRBV27 | few | TRBD1 | TGTGCCAGCAGTTTCTCCGGACAGGCTACCTACGAGCAGTACTTC | CASSFSGQATYEQYF
TRBJ1-1 | TRBV30 | NA | TRBD1 | TGTGCCTGGAGGTGGACAGGGACTGAAGCTTTCTTT | CAWRWTGTEAFF
TRBJ2-2 | TRBV2 | many | NA | TGTGCCAGCAGTGATCTCGGGGCGGGGAACGGGGAGCTGTTTTTT | CASSDLGAGNGELFF
TRBJ2-7 | TRBV27 | many | TRBD1 | TGTGCCAGCAGTTTATCGGCCGGGACAGGGCTCTACGAGCAGTACTTC | CASSLSAGTGLYEQYF
TRBJ2-7 | TRBV5-5 | many | NA | TGTGCCAGCAGCTTAACGGGGCACGAGCAGTACTTC | CASSLTGHEQYF
TRBJ2-3 | TRBV24-1 | many | NA | TGTGCCACCAGTGATTTGCGACCGACATTGGATACGCAGTATTTT | CATSDLRPTLDTQYF
TRBJ2-7 | TRBV7-9 | NA | NA | TGTGCCAGCAGCCCTCCGGACGGGAGCTCTTACTACGAGCAGTACTTC | CASSPPDGSSYYEQYF
TRBJ1-2 | TRBV9 | NA | NA | TGTGCCAGCAGCGTAGCTGCGGGCAATAGCTATGGCTACACCTTC | CASSVAAGNSYGYTF
TRBJ2-7 | TRBV2 | many | NA | TGTGCCAGCACGAGTGGTAGCGAGTACGAGCAGTACTTC | CASTSGSEYEQYF
TRBJ1-1 | TRBV12-3/TRBV12-4 | NA | NA | TGTGCCACTCGGACACGGATGAACACTGAAGCTTTCTTT | CATRTRMNTEAFF
TRBJ2-7 | TRBV28 | many | NA | TGTGCCAGCGCCAATAACGAGCAGTACTTC | CASANNEQYF